This TCR beta chain was retrieved from a study of human T cells and chemical hapten exposure. This CDR3 has 14 residues. Per germline, CDR1 MNHEY and CDR2 SMNVEV (reference sequence). Trimming pared 4 bases from V and 5 bases from J, leaving 12 bases between. TCRdb analysed the RACE reads with MiXCR anew, one entry per CDR3 protein. The repertoire holds about 89,000 distinct CDR3 sequences, with roughly 9.6% as singletons. Time point denoted: patch test 2, 6 weeks after DPC sensitization. Treatment: therapeutic diphenylcyclopropenone sensitization with weekly scalp DPC. Total RNA was extracted from unfractionated whole blood.

The source material was whole blood, sampled in connection with sensitization to the hapten diphenylcyclopropenone (DPC). This TCR was sampled from a man aged 40-50 years with alopecia areata. Some clones in this sample may be carry-over from other donors' samples. This chain connects TRBV27 to TRBJ1-5; D is unresolved. The CDR3 protein is CASSSQTSDQPQHF. CDR3 in DNA: TGTGCCAGCAGTTCGCAGACGTCTGATCAGCCCCAGCATTTT.